Shown below are 12 T cell receptor beta chains from a single sample sequenced in a study of blood T cells in healthy people across ages. It was with a sample-barcoded 5' primer and a J-beta primer mix that a second PCR of roughly 6 to 12 cycles was run. One entry per CDR3 protein, called by TCRdb with MiXCR from the 5' RACE reads. The profile shows about 1.7 million distinct CDR3 sequences, 28% of them singletons. Sequencing was performed on blood. The receptors derive from a young woman in good health.

The V and J genes are TRBV20-1 and TRBJ1-2; no reliable D call. Germline loops: CDR1 DFQATT, CDR2 SNEGSKA (reference sequence). This CDR3 has 11 amino acids. V lost 2 bases and J 6 bases, leaving 7 bases between the germline ends. CDR3 loop: CSARFSDGYTF. The CDR3 DNA follows: TGCAGTGCTAGATTTTCCGATGGCTACACCTTC.

The chain is built from TRBV20-1 and TRBJ2-7, with 10 bases matching TRBD2. The last part of the DNA fits TRBJ2-5 better; the J call may be wrong. Germline V lookup: CDR1 DFQATT, CDR2 SNEGSKA (reference sequence). This CDR3 contains 15 residues. The CDR3 here is CSARLSGGAGETQYF. CDR3 nucleotides: TGCAGTGCTAGGTTGAGCGGGGGGGCCGGAGAGACCCAGTACTTC.

The J gene is TRBJ1-1, the V gene TRBV7-2; 8 bases align to TRBD1. Germline assignment: CDR1 SGHTA and CDR2 FQGNSA. With 7 bases clipped from V and 4 bases from J, the junction kept 5 bases outside the gene matches. This CDR3 spans 13 amino acids. CDR3 amino acids: CASNDRGSTEAFF. The CDR3 DNA follows: TGTGCCAGCAACGACAGGGGATCCACTGAAGCTTTCTTT.

The sample holds many counts of this clonotype. This chain joins TRBV7-9 and TRBJ1-2, with 7 nucleotides matching TRBD1. The V gene end was trimmed by 5 bases and the J gene end by 2 bases; junction bases not matched to a gene: 2. This CDR3 is 13 amino acids long. The germline V gene encodes CDR1 SEHNR and CDR2 FQNEAQ (reference sequence). The CDR3 DNA is TGTGCCAGCAGCCGGGGACAGAACTATGGCTACACCTTC. It specifies CASSRGQNYGYTF.

The genes are TRBV20-1 and TRBJ2-1; 7 bases match TRBD1. The V gene's germline CDR1 is DFQATT and CDR2 SNEGSKA (reference sequence). The CDR3 has 15 amino acids. After removal of 4 bases from V and 8 bases from J, the junction contained 14 bases not matched to a gene. The CDR3, as DNA: TGCAGTGCTAACACAGGGGTCCGCCCAGATGATGAGCAGTTCTTC. Its translation: CSANTGVRPDDEQFF.

This chain joins TRBV20-1 and TRBJ2-3; D might be TRBD2 (7 bases). Germline V gene data show CDR1 as DFQATT and CDR2 as SNEGSKA (reference sequence). V lost 5 bases to trimming and J lost 1 base, with 13 bases between them. The CDR3 has 14 amino acids. The CDR3 nucleotides read TGCAGTGCTCGGGGGGCCCGTGGCACAGATACGCAGTATTTT. This encodes CSARGARGTDTQYF.

Written as DNA, the CDR3 is TGTGCCAGCGGGGGTCGACTAGCGGGGAGCACAGATACGCAGTATTTT. Protein sequence: CASGGRLAGSTDTQYF. This rearrangement joins TRBV12-3 or TRBV12-4 to TRBJ2-3, with TRBD2 matching 11 bases. CDR3 length: 16 amino acids. J was trimmed by 0 bases and V by 8 bases; bases with no gene match: 7.

This clonotype was observed a handful of times. This chain connects TRBV28 to TRBJ2-7; 7 nucleotides agree with TRBD1. Germline V gene lookup returns CDR1 MDHEN and CDR2 SYDVKM. This CDR3 comprises 13 residues. V shed 4 bases, J shed 5 bases, and the junction held 5 bases outside the gene matches. CDR3 sequence: CASSWDRGDEQYF. As DNA, the CDR3 is TGTGCCAGCAGTTGGGACAGAGGTGACGAGCAGTACTTC.

This clonotype has just one count. V usage is TRBV7-2 and J usage is TRBJ2-7; 7 positions match TRBD2. Near its end, the DNA agrees better with TRBJ2-5, so the J call may be wrong. There are 14 residues in the CDR3. Germline V gene data show CDR1 as SGHTA and CDR2 as FQGNSA. The CDR3 sequence is CASSPTPWGGTQYF. CDR3 coding DNA: TGTGCCAGCAGCCCAACCCCATGGGGGGGGACCCAGTACTTC.

With respect to this clonotype: A read error may produce the germline difference seen at one junction end. This rearrangement joins TRBV20-1 to TRBJ2-4, with 7 bases lining up with TRBD2. The CDR3 is made up of 15 amino acids. Germline V gene lookup returns CDR1 DFQATT and CDR2 SNEGSKA (reference sequence). CDR3 sequence reads: CSARAGSASEGIQYF. The CDR3 nucleotides read TGCAGTGCAAGAGCGGGATCGGCTAGCGAAGGCATTCAGTACTTC.

This clonotype was counted a few times. This sequence joins TRBV5-1 and TRBJ2-5, with D perhaps matching TRBD1 or TRBD2 (6 bases each). V lost 4 bases and J 6 bases, leaving 13 bases between the germline ends. The V gene's germline CDR1 is SGHRS and CDR2 YFSETQ. The CDR3 spans 13 residues. CDR3 residues: CASSTQGGKTQYF. CDR3 in DNA: TGCGCCAGCAGCACACAAGGGGGGAAGACCCAGTACTTC. Variable domain in full (rest from reference TRBV5-1 and TRBJ2-5): KAGVTQTPRYLIKTRGQQVTLSCSPISGHRSVSWYQQTPGQGLQFLFEYFSETQRNKGNFPGRFSGRQFSNSRSEMNVSTLELGDSALYLCASSTQGGKTQYFGPGTRLLVL.

This clonotype was counted between two and nine times. The rearrangement joins TRBV2 to TRBJ1-2; 8 bases align to TRBD1. The germline V gene has CDR1 SNHLY and CDR2 FYNNEI. Losses at the gene ends were 8 bases for V and 8 bases for J; bases not matched to a gene: 10. The CDR3 covers 13 residues. CDR3 region: CASPKGQGGGYTF. Written as DNA, the CDR3 is TGTGCCAGCCCGAAAGGACAGGGCGGAGGCTACACCTTC.